This passage covers 21 T cell receptor beta chains from one sample sequenced in a study of human versus mouse CDR3 diversity and MHC coevolution. Using immunoSEQ multiplex PCR, the repertoire was profiled, and TCRdb retains in-frame clones only, with some absent. The data hold some 80,000 clones, with approximately 90% observed a single time. The sample comprised naive CD4+ T cells from blood. Subset denoted: CD45RO-negative CD62L-positive naive CD4 T cells. These receptors all come from a person aged 25 to 75 in good health.

V gene TRBV5-1 combines with J gene TRBJ1-2; 9 bases match TRBD1. Losses at the gene ends were 4 bases for V and 6 bases for J; bases not matched to a gene: 4. There are 13 residues in the CDR3. The V gene's germline CDR1 is SGHRS and CDR2 YFSETQ. The CDR3 DNA reads TGCGCCAGCAGCCCTCGACAGGGGGATGGCTACACCTTC. Its translation: CASSPRQGDGYTF.

CDR3 loop: CASSLPGQPTGELFF. The CDR3 DNA is TGTGCCAGCAGCTTACCGGGACAACCGACCGGGGAGCTGTTTTTT. The chain uses TRBV7-9 and TRBJ2-2, with a tentative D call TRBD1 (6 bases). Germline V gene data show CDR1 as SEHNR and CDR2 as FQNEAQ (reference sequence). Deletions cut 2 bases from V and 5 bases from J, with 12 bases between. The CDR3 length is 15 residues.

The rearrangement links TRBV9 to TRBJ1-1, with no clear D. V dropped 8 bases and J dropped 3 bases, with 23 bases sitting between them. This CDR3 has 16 residues. CDR1 is SGDLS and CDR2 is YYNGEE in the germline V gene. The CDR3 protein is CARETVERYGYTEAFF. CDR3 coding DNA: TGTGCCAGAGAAACCGTAGAGCGGTACGGGTACACTGAAGCTTTCTTT.

Written as DNA, the CDR3 is TGCGCCAGCAGTGATCAGGGGGCGAACACCGGGGAGCTGTTTTTT. As protein: CASSDQGANTGELFF. The rearrangement uses TRBV5-1 and TRBJ2-2; 7 nucleotides match TRBD1. The CDR3 runs 15 residues. The trim removed 5 bases at V and 0 bases at J, leaving 4 bases unmatched. CDR1 SGHRS and CDR2 YFSETQ come from the germline V gene.

The chain employs TRBV12-5 and TRBJ2-4; TRBD1 might be the D (6 bases). V was cut by 7 bases and J by 7 bases, with 11 bases left in between. From germline, CDR1 is LGHNT and CDR2 FRNRAP. The CDR3 runs 12 residues. The CDR3 loop is CASAKDSNIQYF. The DNA of the CDR3 is TGTGCTAGTGCCAAGGACAGCAACATTCAGTACTTC.

This chain uses TRBV11-3 with TRBJ2-7; no clear D gene. This CDR3 region has 13 residues. Germline V lookup: CDR1 SGHNT, CDR2 YENEEA. V dropped 5 bases and J dropped 5 bases, with 13 bases sitting between them. CDR3 sequence: CASSLGPQNEQYF. The CDR3 nucleotides read TGTGCCAGCAGCCTAGGCCCTCAGAACGAGCAGTACTTC.

CDR3 in amino acids: CASASSGQGSGYTF. The CDR3 region has the DNA TGTGCCAGCGCCTCGTCGGGACAGGGGTCCGGCTACACCTTC. The V call is TRBV27, the J call TRBJ1-2, with TRBD1 matching over 10 bases. Per the germline V gene, CDR1 is MNHEY and CDR2 is SMNVEV (reference sequence). The V gene end was trimmed by 8 bases and the J gene end by 8 bases; junction bases not matched to a gene: 11. The CDR3 contains 14 residues.

The chain recombines TRBV15 with TRBJ2-1, with 7 bases aligning to TRBD1. CDR1 and CDR2 (germline): LNHNV, YYDKDF (reference sequence). V shed 1 base, J shed 3 bases, and the junction held 6 bases outside the gene matches. The CDR3 has 16 amino acids. The CDR3 nucleotides read TGTGCCACCAGCAGAGTGGGCAGGGGGTACTACAATGAGCAGTTCTTC. This translates into CATSRVGRGYYNEQFF.

This chain links TRBV6-5 with TRBJ2-3; D perhaps matches TRBD2 (7 bases). The CDR3 extends over 14 amino acids. The V gene lost 0 bases and the J gene lost 6 bases, with 10 bases spanning the gap. The germline V gene encodes CDR1 MNHEY and CDR2 SVGAGI. The CDR3 loop is CASSYSGGRDTQYF. CDR3 DNA: TGTGCCAGCAGTTACTCGGGGGGGCGCGATACGCAGTATTTT.

The chain combines TRBV6-1 with TRBJ2-7; the match to TRBD1 covers 7 bases. CDR1 and CDR2 (germline): MNHNS, SASEGT. This CDR3 is 12 amino acids long. Trimming at V came to 6 bases and at J to 5 bases, leaving 4 bases not matched to a gene. The CDR3 DNA reads as TGTGCCAGCAGAGGGACAGACAACGAGCAGTACTTC. Residues: CASRGTDNEQYF.

The chain joins TRBV5-1 to TRBJ1-2; no clear D gene. The germline V and J ends were trimmed by 2 bases and 4 bases, with 12 bases remaining between them. This CDR3 is 14 amino acids long. Germline V lookup: CDR1 SGHRS, CDR2 YFSETQ. CDR3 loop: CASSFGVDVYGYTF. Written as DNA, the CDR3 is TGCGCCAGCAGCTTTGGTGTAGATGTCTATGGCTACACCTTC.

This sequence joins TRBV27 and TRBJ2-7; 8 bases line up with TRBD1. CDR1 and CDR2 from the germline V gene are MNHEY and SMNVEV (reference sequence). Trimming took 4 bases from V and 3 from J; bases not matched to a gene: 26. The CDR3 totals 21 residues. CDR3 region: CASSSVRISGSQAGGIYEQYF. CDR3 DNA sequence: TGTGCCAGCAGTTCGGTTAGGATCTCGGGCTCCCAGGCAGGGGGCATCTACGAGCAGTACTTC.

CDR3 in amino acids: CASSLQGNYNSPLHF. The CDR3 DNA sequence: TGTGCCAGCTCACTTCAGGGGAACTATAATTCACCCCTCCACTTT. The V gene is TRBV18, the J gene TRBJ1-6; TRBD1 might be the D (6 bases). Trimming left V 4 bases short and J 3 bases short, with 10 bases between. CDR3 length: 15 amino acids. The germline gives CDR1 KGHSH, CDR2 LQKENI.

V and J are TRBV25-1 and TRBJ2-5; possibly TRBD2 for D (5 bases). The CDR3 is made up of 17 amino acids. Germline CDR1 MGHDK, CDR2 SYGVNS. V lost 6 bases to trimming and J lost 3 bases, with 23 bases between them. The CDR3 is CASSRGGLGGQKETQYF. In DNA, the CDR3 is TGTGCCAGCAGCCGCGGCGGGCTGGGTGGTCAGAAAGAGACCCAGTACTTC.

The DNA for the CDR3 is TGCGCCAGCAGCTCGCGTGGACAGGCCTACAATGAGCAGTTCTTC. Translation: CASSSRGQAYNEQFF. J is TRBJ2-1 and V is TRBV5-1; 7 nucleotides align to TRBD1. V dropped 3 bases and J dropped 2; count of bases not matched to a gene: 5. The CDR3 is made up of 15 amino acids. Germline lookup yields CDR1 SGHRS and CDR2 YFSETQ.

The chain employs TRBV19 and TRBJ1-1; 8 positions agree with TRBD1. Germline V gene data show CDR1 as LNHDA and CDR2 as SQIVND (reference sequence). V was clipped by 5 bases and J by 1 base; unmatched bases: 6. This CDR3 spans 15 amino acids. For the CDR3, the DNA is TGTGCCAGTAGTTACGCGACAGGGGCGAACACTGAAGCTTTCTTT. Translating gives CASSYATGANTEAFF. The whole variable domain, remainder taken from reference TRBV19 and TRBJ1-1, is DGGITQSPKYLFRKEGQNVTLSCEQNLNHDAMYWYRQDPGQGLRLIYYSQIVNDFQKGDIAEGYSVSREKKESFPLTVTSAQKNPTAFYLCASSYATGANTEAFFGQGTRLTVV.

This rearrangement joins TRBV30 to TRBJ2-7, with D perhaps matching TRBD1 (5 bases). Per the germline V gene, CDR1 is GTSNPN and CDR2 is SVGIG (reference sequence). V dropped 3 bases and J dropped 2 bases, with 17 bases sitting between them. The CDR3 has 15 residues. For the CDR3, the DNA is TGTGCCTGGAGCCCCCTCCAGGGTATCGCCTACGAGCAGTACTTC. This translates into CAWSPLQGIAYEQYF.

The rearrangement links TRBV6-1 to TRBJ1-4; tentatively, D is TRBD1 (6 bases). The CDR3 sequence is 15 residues long. The V end was cut by 6 bases, the J end by 7 bases, with 18 bases between. Per germline, CDR1 MNHNS and CDR2 SASEGT. CDR3 sequence: CASSLTTGYSEKLFF. CDR3 in DNA: TGTGCCAGCAGCCTAACAACAGGGTATTCTGAAAAACTGTTTTTT.

This clone was counted a few times. V gene TRBV5-4 combines with J gene TRBJ2-7; TRBD1 aligns across 7 bases. V gave up 4 bases and J gave up 0 bases; unmatched junction bases: 4. The CDR3 loop spans 14 amino acids. CDR1 is SGHNT and CDR2 is YYREEE in the germline V gene (reference sequence). For the CDR3, the DNA is TGTGCCAGCAGCCCAGACAGGGCCTCCTACGAGCAGTACTTC. Its translation is CASSPDRASYEQYF.

The rearrangement joins TRBV30 to TRBJ2-7; 8 nucleotides align to TRBD1. The V segment lost 0 bases and the J segment 1 base; nucleotides outside the gene matches: 8. This CDR3 comprises 16 residues. Germline assignment: CDR1 GTSNPN and CDR2 SVGIG (reference sequence). Here the CDR3 reads CAWSVKTGGMSYEQYF. The CDR3 DNA follows: TGTGCCTGGAGTGTAAAAACAGGGGGTATGTCCTACGAGCAGTACTTC.

This chain links TRBV5-1 with TRBJ1-3, with D tentatively TRBD1 (6 bases). This CDR3 contains 17 residues. The V gene lost 3 bases and the J gene lost 2 bases, with 18 bases spanning the gap. The germline V gene has CDR1 SGHRS and CDR2 YFSETQ. The CDR3 loop reads CASSWAPGQGTGNTIYF. CDR3 coding DNA: TGCGCCAGCAGCTGGGCCCCAGGGCAGGGGACTGGAAACACCATATATTTT. The entire variable domain, with the rest obtained from reference TRBV5-1 and TRBJ1-3, is as follows: KAGVTQTPRYLIKTRGQQVTLSCSPISGHRSVSWYQQTPGQGLQFLFEYFSETQRNKGNFPGRFSGRQFSNSRSEMNVSTLELGDSALYLCASSWAPGQGTGNTIYFGEGSWLTVV.